This TCR beta chain was captured in a study of blood T cell repertoires in COVID-19. Study summary: Some COVID-19 samples were acute and others convalescent; all came from the United States, Italy and Spain. T cells, B-cell-depleted T cells, or PBMCs supplied cDNA or gDNA.

Original analysis: Estimated nucleated cell counts came from reference gene primer amplification. Libraries were prepared by immunoSEQ multiplex PCR; TCRdb keeps only in-frame clonotypes and omits some of them. Clonal size and the V and J genes are those of that table, whereas D and trimming came from the DNA. This sample yields under 100,000 clones, of which 90% are seen a single time; 5% to 6.5% belongs to the top ten. This CDR3 spans 12 amino acids. Germline V gives CDR1 MNHEY, CDR2 SMNVEV (reference sequence). Trimming took 8 bases from V and 3 from J; bases not matched to a gene: 4. The specimen sequenced was peripheral blood. The clonotype originates from a man aged 45 to 65 with acute or convalescent COVID-19. The rearrangement links TRBV27 to TRBJ2-7; 7 bases are shared with TRBD1. The CDR3 DNA reads as TGTGCCAGCGGGACAGATAGCTACGAGCAGTACTTC. Its translation is CASGTDSYEQYF.